The 17 T cell receptor beta chains given below trace back to one sample, sequenced in a study of blood T cell repertoires in COVID-19. Data came from immunoSEQ multiplex PCR; TCRdb stores just in-frame clones and leaves some out. Among some 110,000 clones listed, around 90% were seen once. Sequencing was performed on peripheral blood. The receptors shown here come from a human donor in a cohort sampled during active COVID-19.

J is TRBJ2-7 and V is TRBV27, with 10 nucleotides matching TRBD1. This CDR3 spans 14 amino acids. Trimming cost V 6 bases and J 2 bases; bases outside gene matches: 4. The germline V gene has CDR1 MNHEY and CDR2 SMNVEV (reference sequence). This CDR3 reads CASSWGTGAYEQYF. The CDR3, as DNA: TGTGCCAGCAGCTGGGGGACAGGGGCCTACGAGCAGTACTTC.

This clone has a handful of counts. The chain combines TRBV4-1 with TRBJ1-2; the D is unclear. The CDR3 contains 13 residues. The germline CDR1 and CDR2 sequences are MGHRA and YSYEKL. V gave up 0 bases and J gave up 9 bases, with 11 bases separating them. The CDR3 sequence is CASSQDGVLSYTF. The CDR3 region has the DNA TGCGCCAGCAGCCAAGACGGGGTCTTGAGCTACACCTTC.

This clone has a single count. The gene calls are TRBV7-2 and TRBJ2-5; D perhaps matches TRBD2 (6 bases). Germline lookup yields CDR1 SGHTA and CDR2 FQGNSA. Trimming pared 7 bases from V and 5 bases from J, leaving 17 bases between. CDR3 size: 14 residues. CDR3 coding DNA: TGTGCCAGCATCCTCGGAGGGCTGGGGGAGACCCAGTACTTC. Translated: CASILGGLGETQYF.

The rearrangement links TRBV6-5 to TRBJ2-3, with TRBD2 matching 12 bases. Trimming cost V 6 bases and J 4 bases; bases outside gene matches: 5. The CDR3 has 15 residues. Germline-derived CDR1 and CDR2 are MNHEY and SVGAGI. As DNA, the CDR3 is TGTGCCAGCAGCCGGGGACTAGCGGGCCCAGATACGCAGTATTTT. Translating gives CASSRGLAGPDTQYF.

CDR3 bases: TGTGCCAGTAAGGGACAGGACGGGGAGCTGTTTTTT. It specifies CASKGQDGELFF. The J gene is TRBJ2-2, the V gene TRBV19, with TRBD1 identical over 8 bases. V shed 7 bases and J 7 bases; nucleotides not matched to a gene: 2. Germline V CDR1 and CDR2: LNHDA, SQIVND (reference sequence). The CDR3 sequence is 12 residues long.

The chain combines TRBV7-9 with TRBJ1-1; D not certain. CDR1 is SEHNR and CDR2 is FQNEAQ in the germline V gene (reference sequence). Trimming stripped 8 bases from V and 8 bases from J, with 15 bases between. The CDR3 runs 12 residues. The CDR3: CASRTGVAEAFF. The CDR3 coding sequence is TGTGCCAGCCGGACTGGGGTGGCCGAAGCTTTCTTT.

This chain connects TRBV7-9 to TRBJ1-5, with 7 bases aligning to TRBD1. CDR1 is SEHNR and CDR2 is FQNEAQ in the germline V gene (reference sequence). This CDR3 contains 13 residues. V was pared by 4 bases and J by 7 bases, with 4 bases of the junction left unmatched. The CDR3 loop is CASSYDRDQPQHF. In DNA form, the CDR3 reads TGTGCCAGCAGCTACGACAGGGACCAGCCCCAGCATTTT.

This chain connects TRBV9 to TRBJ2-3, with 8 bases fitting TRBD2. J was trimmed by 2 bases and V by 0 bases; bases with no gene match: 5. CDR1 is SGDLS, CDR2 YYNGEE, per germline. The CDR3 spans 16 residues. The CDR3 protein is CASSVGGGGPTDTQYF. Here the CDR3 DNA reads TGTGCCAGCAGCGTAGGGGGCGGGGGGCCCACAGATACGCAGTATTTT.

This clone was seen more than once but under ten times. This chain connects TRBV11-2 to TRBJ2-7; no firm D call. CDR3 length: 11 residues. Germline V gene lookup returns CDR1 SGHAT and CDR2 FQNNGV. V shed 5 bases and J shed 7 bases, with 9 bases lying between them. CDR3 region: CASSPSREQYF. The CDR3 DNA reads TGTGCCAGCAGCCCCTCTCGGGAGCAGTACTTC.

This clone was detected a few times. The gene calls are TRBV6-1 and TRBJ2-7; 7 positions match TRBD2. This CDR3 comprises 15 residues. Germline-derived CDR1 and CDR2 are MNHNS and SASEGT. V was clipped by 0 bases and J by 5 bases; unmatched bases: 7. In DNA, the CDR3 is TGTGCCAGCAGTGAAGCGCCAGGGAGGGGCGACGAGCAGTACTTC. Translating it yields CASSEAPGRGDEQYF.

The J gene is TRBJ2-7, the V gene TRBV3-1 (or the pseudogene TRBV3-2), with a possible D match to TRBD2 (5 bases). The germline V gene has CDR1 LGHDT and CDR2 YNNKEL (reference sequence). This CDR3 spans 14 amino acids. V dropped 5 bases and J dropped 9 bases, with 20 bases sitting between them. Written as DNA, the CDR3 is TGTGCCAGCAGCGCTGGGAGTCAGGTTCAGCCGCAGTACTTC. This gives the protein CASSAGSQVQPQYF.

The chain carries TRBV27 and TRBJ2-1, with 7 bases matching TRBD1. Germline V lookup: CDR1 MNHEY, CDR2 SMNVEV (reference sequence). The CDR3 has 16 amino acids. V lost 2 bases to trimming and J lost 5 bases; unmatched junction nucleotides: 9. CDR3 DNA sequence: TGTGCCAGCAGTTTAAGGGGGCAGGGTAAAAACAATGAGCAGTTCTTC. This encodes CASSLRGQGKNNEQFF.

This clone was detected only once. This chain connects TRBV6-6 to TRBJ2-1; TRBD1 agrees at 11 bases. Losses at the gene ends were 5 bases for V and 7 bases for J; bases not matched to a gene: 7. Germline CDR1 is MNHNY and CDR2 is SVGAGI (reference sequence). The CDR3 is 15 residues long. The DNA of the CDR3 is TGTGCCAGCAGTCAGGACAGGGGGCAGTCAAATGAGCAGTTCTTC. Its protein is CASSQDRGQSNEQFF.

The chain employs TRBV5-8 and TRBJ2-1, with 8 bases aligning to TRBD2. The V and J ends lost 1 base and 7 bases, in that order; junction bases with no gene match: 7. This CDR3 is built from 15 residues. CDR1 is SGHTS, CDR2 YDEGEE, per germline. DNA for the CDR3: TGTGCCAGCAGCTTGTCCGGGGGGGCCCGGAATGAGCAGTTCTTC. Amino acids: CASSLSGGARNEQFF.

The rearrangement uses TRBV18 and TRBJ1-6; D ambiguous. The CDR3 has 12 residues. Germline CDR1 and CDR2: KGHSH and LQKENI. V shed 5 bases and J shed 4 bases, with 3 bases lying between them. CDR3 nucleotide sequence: TGTGCCAGCTCAGAGTATAATTCACCCCTCCACTTT. Translating it yields CASSEYNSPLHF. Supplemented by reference TRBV18 and TRBJ1-6, the full variable domain reads NAGVMQNPRHLVRRRGQEARLRCSPMKGHSHVYWYRQLPEEGLKFMVYLQKENIIDESGMPKERFSAEFPKEGPSILRIQQVVRGDSAAYFCASSEYNSPLHFGNGTRLTVT.

V is TRBV18 and J is TRBJ1-2; D may be TRBD1 (6 bases). The ends were cut back, 6 bases at V and 3 bases at J, with 14 bases in the middle. CDR1 is KGHSH, CDR2 LQKENI, per germline. The CDR3 covers 14 residues. Here the CDR3 reads CASSQGPAHYGYTF. Written as DNA, the CDR3 is TGTGCCAGCTCGCAGGGGCCGGCCCACTATGGCTACACCTTC.

This rearrangement joins TRBV6-5 to TRBJ1-2, with D perhaps TRBD1 (5 bases). Germline values: CDR1 MNHEY, CDR2 SVGAGI. This CDR3 is built from 13 residues. V gave up 4 bases and J gave up 6 bases, with 12 bases separating them. As DNA, the CDR3 is TGTGCCAGCAGTTCTACAATCAGGGATGGCTACACCTTC. Translation: CASSSTIRDGYTF.